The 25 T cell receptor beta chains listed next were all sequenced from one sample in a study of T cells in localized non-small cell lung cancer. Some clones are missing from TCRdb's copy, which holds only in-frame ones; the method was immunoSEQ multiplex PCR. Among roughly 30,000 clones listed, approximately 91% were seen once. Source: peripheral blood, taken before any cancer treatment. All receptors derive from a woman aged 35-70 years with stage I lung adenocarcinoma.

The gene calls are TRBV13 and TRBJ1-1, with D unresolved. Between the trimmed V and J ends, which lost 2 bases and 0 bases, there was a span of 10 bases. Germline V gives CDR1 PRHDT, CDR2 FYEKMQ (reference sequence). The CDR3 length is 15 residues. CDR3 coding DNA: TGTGCCAGCAGCTTAATACAGACTATGAACACTGAAGCTTTCTTT. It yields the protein CASSLIQTMNTEAFF. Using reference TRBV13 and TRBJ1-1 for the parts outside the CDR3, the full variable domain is AAGVIQSPRHLIKEKRETATLKCYPIPRHDTVYWYQQGPGQDPQFLISFYEKMQSDKGSIPDRFSAQQFSDYHSELNMSSLELGDSALYFCASSLIQTMNTEAFFGQGTRLTVV.

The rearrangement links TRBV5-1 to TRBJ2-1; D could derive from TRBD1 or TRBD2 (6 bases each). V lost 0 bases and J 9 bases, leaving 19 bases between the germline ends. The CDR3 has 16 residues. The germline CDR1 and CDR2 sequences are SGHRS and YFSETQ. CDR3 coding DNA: TGCGCCAGCAGCTTGGTTTCGTGGGGGGCTAAGGTTGAGCAGTTCTTC. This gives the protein CASSLVSWGAKVEQFF.

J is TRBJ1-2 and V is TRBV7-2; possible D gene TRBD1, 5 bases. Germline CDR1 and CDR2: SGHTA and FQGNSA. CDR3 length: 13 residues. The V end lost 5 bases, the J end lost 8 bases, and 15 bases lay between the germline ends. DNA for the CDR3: TGTGCCAGCAGCCCAGTCCTGGGGCGGGGCTACACCTTC. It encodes CASSPVLGRGYTF.

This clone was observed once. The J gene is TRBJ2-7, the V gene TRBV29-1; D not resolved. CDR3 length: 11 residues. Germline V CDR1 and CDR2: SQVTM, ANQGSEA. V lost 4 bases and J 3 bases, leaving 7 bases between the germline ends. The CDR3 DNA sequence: TGCAGCGTTGTTACTGACTACGAGCAGTACTTC. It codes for CSVVTDYEQYF.

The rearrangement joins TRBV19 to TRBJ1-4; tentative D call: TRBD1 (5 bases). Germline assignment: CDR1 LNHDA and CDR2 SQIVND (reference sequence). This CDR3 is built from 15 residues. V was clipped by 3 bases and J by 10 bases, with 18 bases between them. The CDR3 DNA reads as TGTGCCAGTAGTATCTTCGGATGGCAGGGAGGAAAACTGTTTTTT. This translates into CASSIFGWQGGKLFF.

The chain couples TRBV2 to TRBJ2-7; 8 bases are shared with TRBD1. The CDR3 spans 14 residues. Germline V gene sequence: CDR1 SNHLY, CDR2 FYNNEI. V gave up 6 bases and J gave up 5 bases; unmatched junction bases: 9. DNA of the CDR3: TGTGCCAGCAGGACAGGGGCTGGTCGGGACGAGCAGTACTTC. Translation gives CASRTGAGRDEQYF. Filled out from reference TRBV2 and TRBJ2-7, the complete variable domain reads EPEVTQTPSHQVTQMGQEVILRCVPISNHLYFYWYRQILGQKVEFLVSFYNNEISEKSEIFDDQFSVERPDGSNFTLKIRSTKLEDSAMYFCASRTGAGRDEQYFGPGTRLTVT.

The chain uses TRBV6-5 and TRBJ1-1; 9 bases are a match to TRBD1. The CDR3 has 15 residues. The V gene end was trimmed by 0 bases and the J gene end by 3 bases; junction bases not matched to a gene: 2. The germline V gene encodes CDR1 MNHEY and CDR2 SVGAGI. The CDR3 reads CASSYSGQGDTEAFF. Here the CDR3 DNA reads TGTGCCAGCAGTTACTCGGGACAGGGAGACACTGAAGCTTTCTTT.

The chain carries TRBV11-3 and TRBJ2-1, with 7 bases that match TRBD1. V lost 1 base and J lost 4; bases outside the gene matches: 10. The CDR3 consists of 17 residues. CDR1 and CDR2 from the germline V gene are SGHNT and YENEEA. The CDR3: CASSLAGQLRLYNEQFF. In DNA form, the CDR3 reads TGTGCCAGCAGCTTAGCGGGACAGCTGCGCCTTTACAATGAGCAGTTCTTC.

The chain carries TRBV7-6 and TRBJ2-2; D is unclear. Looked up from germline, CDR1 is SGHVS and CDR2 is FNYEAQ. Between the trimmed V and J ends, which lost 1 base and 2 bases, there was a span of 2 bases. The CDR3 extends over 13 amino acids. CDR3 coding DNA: TGTGCCAGCAGCTTAGAAAACACCGGGGAGCTGTTTTTT. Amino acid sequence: CASSLENTGELFF.

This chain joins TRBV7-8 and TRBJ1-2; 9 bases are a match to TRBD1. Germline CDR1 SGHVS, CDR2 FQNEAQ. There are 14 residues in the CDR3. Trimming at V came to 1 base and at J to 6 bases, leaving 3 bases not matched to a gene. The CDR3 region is CASSLGTGEHGYTF. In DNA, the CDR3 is TGTGCCAGCAGCTTAGGGACAGGGGAGCATGGCTACACCTTC.

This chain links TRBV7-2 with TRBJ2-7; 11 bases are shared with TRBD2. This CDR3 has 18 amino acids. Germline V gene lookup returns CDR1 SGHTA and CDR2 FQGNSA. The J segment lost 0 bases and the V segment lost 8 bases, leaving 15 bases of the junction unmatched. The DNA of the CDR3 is TGTGCCAGCGGCCTACGCCAGACTAGCGGGATCCGCTCCTACGAGCAGTACTTC. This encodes CASGLRQTSGIRSYEQYF.

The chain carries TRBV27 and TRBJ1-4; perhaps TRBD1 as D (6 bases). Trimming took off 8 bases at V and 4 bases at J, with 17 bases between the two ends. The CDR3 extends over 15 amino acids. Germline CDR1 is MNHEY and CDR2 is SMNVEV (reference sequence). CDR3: CASRAIGTLNEKLFF. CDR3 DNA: TGTGCCAGCCGAGCGATCGGGACACTTAATGAAAAACTGTTTTTT.

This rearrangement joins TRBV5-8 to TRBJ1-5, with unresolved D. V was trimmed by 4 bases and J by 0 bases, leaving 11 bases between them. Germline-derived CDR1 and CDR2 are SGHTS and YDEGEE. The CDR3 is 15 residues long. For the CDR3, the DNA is TGTGCCAGCAGCGCTCGTATAGCTAGCAATCAGCCCCAGCATTTT. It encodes CASSARIASNQPQHF.

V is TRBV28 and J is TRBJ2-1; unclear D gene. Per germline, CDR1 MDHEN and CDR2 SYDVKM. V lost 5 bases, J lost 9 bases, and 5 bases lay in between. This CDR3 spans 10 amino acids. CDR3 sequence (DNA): TGTGCCAGCAGTAGTTTTGAGCAGTTCTTC. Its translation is CASSSFEQFF.

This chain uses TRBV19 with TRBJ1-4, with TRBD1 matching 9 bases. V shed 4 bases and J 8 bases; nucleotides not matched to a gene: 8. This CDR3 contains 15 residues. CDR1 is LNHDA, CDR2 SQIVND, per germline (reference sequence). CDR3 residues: CASSKPGQGDEKLFF. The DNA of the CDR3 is TGTGCCAGTAGTAAACCGGGACAGGGAGACGAAAAACTGTTTTTT.

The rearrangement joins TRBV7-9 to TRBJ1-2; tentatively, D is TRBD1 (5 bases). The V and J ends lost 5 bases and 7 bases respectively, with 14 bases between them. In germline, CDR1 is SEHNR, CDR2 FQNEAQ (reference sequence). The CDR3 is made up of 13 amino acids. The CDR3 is CASSLAQGGGYTF. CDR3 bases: TGTGCCAGCAGCCTCGCCCAGGGAGGTGGCTACACCTTC.

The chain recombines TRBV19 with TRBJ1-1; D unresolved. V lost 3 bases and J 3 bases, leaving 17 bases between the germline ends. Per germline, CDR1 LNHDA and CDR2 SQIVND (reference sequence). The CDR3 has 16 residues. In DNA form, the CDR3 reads TGTGCCAGTAGTATTTACGGGGTTAAGTCGGACACTGAAGCTTTCTTT. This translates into CASSIYGVKSDTEAFF.

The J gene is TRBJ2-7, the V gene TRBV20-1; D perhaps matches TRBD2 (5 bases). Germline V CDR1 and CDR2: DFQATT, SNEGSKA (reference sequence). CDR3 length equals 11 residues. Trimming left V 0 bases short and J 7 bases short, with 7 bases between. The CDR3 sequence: CSAREDSEQYF. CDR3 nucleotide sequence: TGCAGTGCTAGAGAGGACTCTGAGCAGTACTTC.

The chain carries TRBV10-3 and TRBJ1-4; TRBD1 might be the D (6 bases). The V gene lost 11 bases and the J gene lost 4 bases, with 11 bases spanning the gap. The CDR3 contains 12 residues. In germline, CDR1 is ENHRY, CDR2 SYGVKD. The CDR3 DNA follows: TGTGCCTCGAAAGGGGGTAATGAAAAACTGTTTTTT. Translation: CASKGGNEKLFF.

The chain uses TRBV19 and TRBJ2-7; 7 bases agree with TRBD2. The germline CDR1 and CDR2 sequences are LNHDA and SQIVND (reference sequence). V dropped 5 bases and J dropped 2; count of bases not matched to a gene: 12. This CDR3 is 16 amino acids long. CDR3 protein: CASSPVGGGGAYEQYF. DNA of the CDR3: TGTGCCAGTAGTCCGGTCGGTGGGGGAGGGGCCTACGAGCAGTACTTC.

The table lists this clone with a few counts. CDR3 DNA sequence: TGTGCCAGCTCACCACCAGCATTATGGGGGGGCTCAACTGAAGCTTTCTTT. Protein: CASSPPALWGGSTEAFF. The V call is TRBV18, the J call TRBJ1-1; TRBD1 is a possible D gene (6 bases). The length of the CDR3 is 17 residues. V was shortened by 0 bases and J by 5 bases, with 19 bases between the two germline ends. Germline assignment: CDR1 KGHSH and CDR2 LQKENI.

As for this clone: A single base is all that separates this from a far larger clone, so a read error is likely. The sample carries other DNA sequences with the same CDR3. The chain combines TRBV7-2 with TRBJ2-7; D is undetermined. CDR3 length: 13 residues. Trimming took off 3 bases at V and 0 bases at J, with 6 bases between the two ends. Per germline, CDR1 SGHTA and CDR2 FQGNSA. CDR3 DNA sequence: TGTGCCAGCAGCTTTGGCAACTCCTACGAGCAGTACTTC. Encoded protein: CASSFGNSYEQYF.

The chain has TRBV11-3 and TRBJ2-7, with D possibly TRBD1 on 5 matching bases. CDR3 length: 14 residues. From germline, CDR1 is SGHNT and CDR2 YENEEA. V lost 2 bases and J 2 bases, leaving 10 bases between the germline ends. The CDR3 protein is CASSLTRRAYEQYF. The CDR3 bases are TGTGCCAGCAGCTTAACTCGCAGGGCCTACGAGCAGTACTTC.

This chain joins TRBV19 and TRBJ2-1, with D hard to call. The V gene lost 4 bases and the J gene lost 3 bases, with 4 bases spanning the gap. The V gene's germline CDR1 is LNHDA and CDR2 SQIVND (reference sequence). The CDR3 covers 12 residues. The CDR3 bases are TGTGCCAGTAGTACCCACTACAATGAGCAGTTCTTC. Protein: CASSTHYNEQFF.

The CDR3 is CASSIAAGSYNEQFF. The CDR3 region has the DNA TGTGCCAGTAGTATAGCCGCAGGCTCCTACAATGAGCAGTTCTTC. V and J are TRBV19 and TRBJ2-1; no firm D call. This CDR3 comprises 15 residues. V lost 1 base and J 0 bases, leaving 7 bases between the germline ends. CDR1 is LNHDA, CDR2 SQIVND, per germline (reference sequence).